This T cell receptor (beta chain) was profiled in a study of a mutant IDH1 vaccine in newly diagnosed glioma (dated by TCRdb to the early 2020s). With regard to the full study: Patients received eight vaccinations in weeks 1, 3, 5, 7, 11, 15, 19 and 23, corresponding to visits V03 through V10. Vaccination was initiated 4-6 weeks after radiotherapy alone, or concurrently with temozolomide cycles in the chemotherapy-containing groups. Prior to enrollment, standard therapy consisting of radiotherapy alone, temozolomide alone, or radiochemotherapy with temozolomide had been administered to patients, with the combination being received by most patients. Peripheral blood samples were drawn at six visits, namely V03 (baseline), V05, V07, V10, V12 and V13. Of the 25 to 35 treated patients, around 62% were male and roughly 40% were female, and a mean age of 40.4 years was recorded. Longitudinal TCRB deep sequencing was performed for 25 to 30 treated patients wherever samples were available for exploratory analyses. On the study overall, not on this receptor specifically: The authors stated that sample limitations prevented analyses of patient blood samples from being reproduced. No apparent relationship was observed between pseudoprogression and alterations in the top peripheral T cell clonotypes detected by TCRB sequencing. PBMC samples for TCRB deep sequencing were selected based on availability. Immune responses induced by the vaccine were seen in roughly 92% of patients across multiple MHC alleles.

Receptor libraries were prepared by the immunoSEQ multiplex PCR assay. Rearranged TCR beta chain sequences were amplified with the hsTCRB Kit following the manufacturer's protocol. TCRB libraries were sequenced on an Illumina MiSeq. The original pipeline was this. The kit vendor's proprietary platform handled demultiplexing, trimming and gene mapping. In its TCRdb copy, this immuneACCESS table keeps in-frame sequences only and misses some clones. Where compared with another copy, unresolved V genes explain less than half of these, and the others have no known cause. V and J calls and clone size follow that table, whereas D and trimming were derived from the DNA. The sample table shows 70,000 to 100,000 clones, and 75% to 95% are seen once. Approximately 0.58% of the sample goes to the ten largest clones. With regard to this clone: Its antigen is currently not known. It has no much larger one-base neighbor in the sample; base qualities were not kept. This same CDR3 is encoded by further DNA sequences in the sample.

The time point label, read with the paper, signifies: week 5, during vaccination. Every vaccine dose consisted of 300 ug of a 20-mer mutant IDH1 peptide in Montanide, administered subcutaneously together with topical imiquimod. All donors had newly diagnosed IDH1-mutant astrocytomas of WHO grade 3 or 4 that showed loss of nuclear ATRX. The samples were drawn from NOA16, a multicentre, single-arm, open-label phase I trial in Germany that tested a mutant IDH1 peptide vaccine in humans for the first time. Genomic DNA for TCRB sequencing was isolated from EDTA blood with the DNeasy Blood and Tissue Kit. The sample consisted of PBMCs, taken from a glioma patient whose treatment included an IDH1 peptide vaccine. This receptor was obtained from a woman aged 45-65 years with glioma.

The bases are TGTGCCAGCAGGGGACAGGCTCGTTATGGCTACACCTTC. The encoded protein is CASRGQARYGYTF. The receptor chain draws on TRBV6-5 and TRBJ1-2, with 8 bases in between that match TRBD1. Per the germline V gene, MNHEY is the CDR1 and SVGAGI is the CDR2. Including cysteine and phenylalanine, the CDR3 has 13 amino acids. Left in the record is the CDR3 DNA by itself, 39 bases read in frame from the first base. For this chain, trimming is 6 bases at the V end and 5 bases at the J end, and the number of junction bases without a gene match is 5.